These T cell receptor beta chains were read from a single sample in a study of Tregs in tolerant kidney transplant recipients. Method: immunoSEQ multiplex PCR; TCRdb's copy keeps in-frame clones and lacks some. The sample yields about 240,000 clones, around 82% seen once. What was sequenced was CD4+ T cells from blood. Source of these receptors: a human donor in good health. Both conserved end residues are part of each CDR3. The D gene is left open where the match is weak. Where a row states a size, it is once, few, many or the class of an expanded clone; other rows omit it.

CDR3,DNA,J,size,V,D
CASSLSGGGEKLFF,TGTGCCAGCTCACTGAGCGGGGGTGGCGAAAAACTGTTTTTT,TRBJ1-4,-,TRBV18,-
CASSPQGDLNTGELFF,TGTGCCAGCTCACCACAGGGGGACCTGAACACCGGGGAGCTGTTTTTT,TRBJ2-2,-,TRBV18,-
CASSPDSYQPQHF,TGTGCCAGCTCACCGGACAGCTATCAGCCCCAGCATTTT,TRBJ1-5,-,TRBV18,-
CAISRLAGFTDTQYF,TGTGCCATCAGTCGACTAGCGGGTTTCACAGATACGCAGTATTTT,TRBJ2-3,-,TRBV10-3,TRBD2
CASSIGGYGNYGYTF,TGTGCCAGTAGTATAGGGGGGTACGGAAACTATGGCTACACCTTC,TRBJ1-2,-,TRBV19,-
CATSAEGDTGELFF,TGTGCCACCAGCGCGGAGGGCGACACCGGGGAGCTGTTTTTT,TRBJ2-2,-,TRBV15,-
CASTGRGTEAFF,TGTGCCAGCACCGGACGAGGCACTGAAGCTTTCTTT,TRBJ1-1,-,TRBV5-4,-
CASSLRGWEQYF,TGTGCCAGCAGCTTGCGGGGGTGGGAGCAGTACTTC,TRBJ2-7,-,TRBV5-6,-
CASSETGGSGANVLTF,TGTGCCAGCAGTGAAACTGGTGGCTCTGGGGCCAACGTCCTGACTTTC,TRBJ2-6,-,TRBV2,-
CASSSQAPNTEAFF,TGTGCCAGCAGCTCTCAGGCGCCGAACACTGAAGCTTTCTTT,TRBJ1-1,few,TRBV5-6,-
CSVRTSGYTDTQYF,TGCAGCGTCCGGACTAGCGGATACACAGATACGCAGTATTTT,TRBJ2-3,few,TRBV29-1,TRBD2
CATSKPQGLDYEQYF,TGTGCCACCAGCAAGCCCCAGGGGCTAGACTACGAGCAGTACTTC,TRBJ2-7,-,TRBV15,-
CASSPGTGPHEQYF,TGTGCCAGCTCACCGGGGACAGGGCCCCACGAGCAGTACTTC,TRBJ2-7,once,TRBV18,TRBD1
CASSAARDGYGYTF,TGTGCCAGCAGCGCCGCCAGGGATGGCTATGGCTACACCTTC,TRBJ1-2,-,TRBV7-8,-
CSVGTSGGSTDTQYF,TGCAGCGTAGGGACTAGCGGGGGGAGCACAGATACGCAGTATTTT,TRBJ2-3,-,TRBV29-1,TRBD2
CASSPMTGSEKLFF,TGTGCCAGCAGCCCCATGACAGGGAGTGAAAAACTGTTTTTT,TRBJ1-4,-,TRBV5-5,TRBD1
CASSKTGGAEPYEQYF,TGTGCCAGCAGCAAGACAGGGGGCGCAGAACCCTACGAGCAGTACTTC,TRBJ2-7,-,TRBV5-4,TRBD1
CASSGSGGAYNEQFF,TGTGCCAGCAGTGGAAGCGGGGGGGCCTACAATGAGCAGTTCTTC,TRBJ2-1,-,TRBV2,TRBD2
CASSYTGVRTEAFF,TGTGCCAGCAGTTACACGGGGGTACGCACTGAAGCTTTCTTT,TRBJ1-1,few,TRBV6-5,-
CASSQGIGGDEQFF,TGCGCCAGCAGCCAGGGGATCGGGGGCGATGAGCAGTTCTTC,TRBJ2-1,once,TRBV5-1,-
CASSPRGSETQYF,TGTGCCAGCTCACCGAGGGGGTCAGAGACCCAGTACTTC,TRBJ2-5,-,TRBV18,-
CASSFREGGAGNSPLHF,TGTGCCAGCAGCTTTCGGGAAGGGGGCGCAGGGAATTCACCCCTCCACTTT,TRBJ1-6,-,TRBV5-5,TRBD1
CASSFGGISYEQYF,TGTGCCAGCAGCTTCGGCGGGATCTCCTACGAGCAGTACTTC,TRBJ2-7,-,TRBV7-9,-
CASSLGSGGVYEQYF,TGTGCCAGCAGTTTAGGCTCAGGGGGCGTCTACGAGCAGTACTTC,TRBJ2-7,-,TRBV27,TRBD1
CASTVRGGNQPQHF,TGTGCCAGCACGGTTCGCGGGGGCAATCAGCCCCAGCATTTT,TRBJ1-5,-,TRBV6-5,-
CASSKGVGYNSPLHF,TGTGCTTCTTCGAAAGGGGTAGGCTATAATTCACCCCTCCACTTT,TRBJ1-6,-,TRBV12-5,-
CASRLGLNEQFF,TGTGCCAGCCGCTTGGGCCTCAATGAGCAGTTCTTC,TRBJ2-1,-,TRBV5-6,-
CASSLTLLQGPTEAFF,TGCGCCAGCAGCCTTACACTCTTACAGGGACCCACTGAAGCTTTCTTT,TRBJ1-1,-,TRBV5-1,-
CASSDDHTDTQYF,TGTGCCAGCAGTGATGACCACACAGATACGCAGTATTTT,TRBJ2-3,-,TRBV2,-
CATRGSRQETQYF,TGTGCCACCAGGGGCTCGAGACAAGAGACCCAGTACTTC,TRBJ2-5,few,TRBV2,-
CASSLRGGPNEQFF,TGTGCCAGCAGCTTACGAGGGGGGCCCAATGAGCAGTTCTTC,TRBJ2-1,few,TRBV7-6,-
CASSAGQSHSEKLFF,TGTGCCAGCAGCGCCGGACAGTCCCATAGTGAAAAACTGTTTTTT,TRBJ1-4,-,TRBV9,-
CASSDTGLRVKNIQYF,TGTGCCAGCAGTGACACAGGGTTAAGGGTCAAAAACATTCAGTACTTC,TRBJ2-4,few,TRBV6-1,-
CASSPPDGSKNIQYF,TGTGCCAGCAGCCCCCCGGACGGCTCCAAAAACATTCAGTACTTC,TRBJ2-4,-,TRBV7-8,-
CASSLRTGGSSYNSPLHF,TGTGCCAGCAGCTTACGGACAGGGGGAAGCTCCTATAATTCACCCCTCCACTTT,TRBJ1-6,-,TRBV11-2,TRBD1
CASSLLPLSDTQYF,TGTGCCAGCAGTTTGTTACCACTATCCGATACGCAGTATTTT,TRBJ2-3,-,TRBV27,-
CAWTAKVATNEKLFF,TGTGCCTGGACCGCTAAAGTTGCAACTAATGAAAAACTGTTTTTT,TRBJ1-4,-,TRBV30,-
CASSSFSASYEQYF,TGTGCCAGCAGCTCCTTTAGCGCCTCCTACGAGCAGTACTTC,TRBJ2-7,-,TRBV7-2,-
CASSLEQETGELFF,TGTGCCAGCAGCTTAGAACAGGAGACCGGGGAGCTGTTTTTT,TRBJ2-2,-,TRBV5-6,-
CASRDGTGVGNTIYF,TGTGCCAGCAGGGACGGGACAGGGGTCGGAAACACCATATATTTT,TRBJ1-3,-,TRBV5-5,TRBD1
CASSAWTGNTEAFF,TGTGCCAGTAGTGCGTGGACAGGAAACACTGAAGCTTTCTTT,TRBJ1-1,-,TRBV19,TRBD1
CASSSRGGSSSYNEQFF,TGTGCCAGCAGCAGCCGAGGGGGGTCAAGCTCCTACAATGAGCAGTTCTTC,TRBJ2-1,-,TRBV13,-
CASSYGTSQGEQYF,TGTGCCAGCAGCTACGGGACTAGTCAGGGCGAGCAGTACTTC,TRBJ2-7,-,TRBV11-2,TRBD2
CASSRGQGIETPLHF,TGTGCCAGCAGCCGGGGACAGGGCATAGAGACACCCCTCCACTTT,TRBJ1-6,-,TRBV6-5,TRBD1
CASSFTDNTEAFF,TGTGCCAGCAGCTTTACAGACAACACTGAAGCTTTCTTT,TRBJ1-1,-,TRBV7-8,-
CASSLRSSGRAYHQETQYF,TGTGCCAGCAGCTTGCGTTCTAGCGGGAGGGCCTACCACCAAGAGACCCAGTACTTC,TRBJ2-5,-,TRBV5-4,TRBD2
CASKVYSPAQETQYF,TGTGCCAGCAAAGTTTACAGTCCCGCCCAAGAGACCCAGTACTTC,TRBJ2-5,-,TRBV7-6,-
CASSPGGPTETQYF,TGCGCCAGCAGCCCGGGGGGGCCGACAGAGACCCAGTACTTC,TRBJ2-5,-,TRBV5-1,TRBD2
CASSQEGPSSYNEQFF,TGCGCCAGCAGCCAAGAGGGGCCCAGCTCCTACAATGAGCAGTTCTTC,TRBJ2-1,-,TRBV4-1,-
CASSLTEQASYEQYF,TGTGCCAGCAGTCTAACAGAACAAGCCTCTTACGAGCAGTACTTC,TRBJ2-7,-,TRBV6-5,-